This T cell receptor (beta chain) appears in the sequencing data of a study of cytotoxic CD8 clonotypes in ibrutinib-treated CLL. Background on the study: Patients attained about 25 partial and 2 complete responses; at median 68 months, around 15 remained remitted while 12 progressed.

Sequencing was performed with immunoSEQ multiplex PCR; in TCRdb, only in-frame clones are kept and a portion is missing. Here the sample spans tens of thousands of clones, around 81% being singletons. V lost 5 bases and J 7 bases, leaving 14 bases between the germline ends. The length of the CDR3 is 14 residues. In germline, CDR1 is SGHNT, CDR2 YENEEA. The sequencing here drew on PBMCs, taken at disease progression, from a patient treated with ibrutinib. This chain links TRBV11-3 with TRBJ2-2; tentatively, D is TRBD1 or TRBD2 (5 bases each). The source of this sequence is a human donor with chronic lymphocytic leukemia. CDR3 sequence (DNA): TGTGCCAGCAGCCTCAGGGCTGGGGGCGGGGAGCTGTTTTTT. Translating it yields CASSLRAGGGELFF.